Sequencing of this T cell receptor beta chain was carried out in a study of T cells expressing NK-cell markers. Study in general: Sorted T-cell subsets CD3+CD56+NKG2C+, CD3+CD56+NKG2C- and CD3+CD56-NKG2C+ were TCR beta-sequenced. The sequencing cohort of eight donors included seven HCMV-seropositive individuals and one seronegative individual.

From the 5' RACE reads, TCRdb lists one entry per CDR3 protein and no DNA. The sample totals 350,000 to 450,000 distinct CDR3 sequences. The clonotype originates from a man aged 18 to 70 in good health. The sequencing sample was made of blood T cells: a sorted CD56 or NKG2C T cell subset, CD4+ or CD8+ T cells, or bulk PBMC T cells (not recorded which).

The chain's CDR3 is CARDHRSRLEAFF. The chain carries TRBV2 and TRBJ1-1; the D call from TCRdb, TRBD1, cannot be confirmed without DNA. Germline CDR1 and CDR2: SNHLY and FYNNEI. CDR3 size: 13 residues.